The 27 T cell receptor beta chains below all came from one sample that was sequenced in a study of T cells after yellow fever vaccination. TCRdb used MiXCR to reprocess the 5' RACE reads, holding one entry per CDR3 protein. The repertoire consists of about 240,000 distinct CDR3 sequences, with 6.9% occurring once and the leading ten covering more than 0.8%. The specimen comprised CD4+ T cells sorted from PBMCs, sampled 15 days after the yellow fever booster vaccination. These receptors originate from a young man who received the YFV17D yellow fever vaccine.

Only a few counts were recorded for this clonotype. The J gene is TRBJ2-7, the V gene TRBV20-1; 9 bases are shared with TRBD1. The CDR3 length is 14 residues. J lost 2 bases, V lost 4 bases, and 6 bases had no gene match. The germline V gene has CDR1 DFQATT and CDR2 SNEGSKA (reference sequence). CDR3 sequence (DNA): TGCAGTGCTACAGGACAGGGGTTAACCTACGAGCAGTACTTC. Protein sequence: CSATGQGLTYEQYF.

The chain joins TRBV12-3 or TRBV12-4 to TRBJ2-5; TRBD1 might be the D (5 bases). Trimming removed 6 bases from V and 4 bases from J, with 15 bases in between. The CDR3 covers 14 residues. CDR3 coding DNA: TGTGCCAGCAGCCCACGGGTAGACAGAGAGACCCAGTACTTC. This codes for CASSPRVDRETQYF.

This clonotype was detected many times. The junction departs from the called germline gene at one end, perhaps through a read error. CDR3 loop: CASSYQLTRARF. The CDR3 coding sequence is TGTGCCAGCAGTTACCAGCTGACCCGGGCTCGTTTT. The V gene is TRBV6-2 or TRBV6-3, the J gene TRBJ1-1; D unclear. This CDR3 spans 12 amino acids. Germline CDR1 and CDR2: MNHEY and SVGEGT.

The chain couples TRBV5-1 to TRBJ2-3, with 9 bases that match TRBD2. Germline V lookup: CDR1 SGHRS, CDR2 YFSETQ. The CDR3 length is 15 residues. V shed 4 bases, J shed 6 bases, and the junction held 9 bases outside the gene matches. The CDR3 DNA follows: TGCGCCAGCAGCCTCCCTAGCGCGGGAGGGGATACGCAGTATTTT. It specifies CASSLPSAGGDTQYF.

Ten or more counts support this clonotype. The chain is built from TRBV6-1 and TRBJ2-7; no clear D gene. V shed 6 bases and J shed 4 bases, with 16 bases lying between them. The length of the CDR3 is 14 residues. Germline CDR1 MNHNS, CDR2 SASEGT. The CDR3 nucleotides read TGTGCCAGCAGCCTCCTAAATCCCGGGTACGAGCAGTACTTC. This translates into CASSLLNPGYEQYF.

This clonotype was counted many times. V usage is TRBV9 and J usage is TRBJ2-1, with 9 positions matching TRBD2. V was pared by 2 bases and J by 6 bases, with 12 bases of the junction left unmatched. From germline, CDR1 is SGDLS and CDR2 YYNGEE. CDR3 length: 17 residues. In nucleotides, the CDR3 is TGTGCCAGCAGCGTCAGAAGGGCCGGGACTAGCTTCAATGAGCAGTTCTTC. Translating gives CASSVRRAGTSFNEQFF.

This clonotype was picked up a small number of times. The chain joins TRBV28 to TRBJ2-1, with D perhaps TRBD1 or TRBD2 (5 bases each). Germline V CDR1 and CDR2: MDHEN, SYDVKM. The CDR3 length is 12 residues. Trimming took 9 bases from V and 12 from J, leaving 18 bases between them. Written as DNA, the CDR3 is TGTGCCAGTAATACTGGCTCCGGGACGCAGTTCTTC. Translating gives CASNTGSGTQFF. The full variable domain, its missing parts supplied by reference TRBV28 and TRBJ2-1, is DVKVTQSSRYLVKRTGEKVFLECVQDMDHENMFWYRQDPGLGLRLIYFSYDVKMKEKGDIPEGYSVSREKKERFSLILESASTNQTSMYLCASNTGSGTQFFGPGTRLTVL.

V usage is TRBV20-1 and J usage is TRBJ2-7; 11 positions match TRBD2. The germline V gene encodes CDR1 DFQATT and CDR2 SNEGSKA (reference sequence). J gave up 1 base and V 3 bases, and 11 bases lay outside the gene matches. CDR3 size: 17 residues. The CDR3 region is CSARSLAGGRPSYEQYF. In DNA form, the CDR3 reads TGCAGTGCTAGGTCTCTAGCGGGAGGCCGCCCATCCTACGAGCAGTACTTC.

In its sample, this clonotype was seen many times. The chain has TRBV3-1 and TRBJ2-1, with 9 bases aligning to TRBD2. Germline V CDR1 and CDR2: LGHDT, YNNKEL (reference sequence). J gave up 9 bases and V 2 bases, and 8 bases lay outside the gene matches. The CDR3 loop spans 15 amino acids. In DNA, the CDR3 is TGTGCCAGCAGCCAAACGACGGGACTAGCAGCTGAGCAGTTCTTC. Protein product: CASSQTTGLAAEQFF.

The rearrangement uses TRBV7-2 and TRBJ1-2; TRBD1 is a possible D gene (6 bases). The germline gives CDR1 SGHTA, CDR2 FQGNSA. Trimming cost V 5 bases and J 4 bases, with 11 bases left between them. This CDR3 has 13 residues. CDR3 nucleotides: TGTGCCAGCAGCCCGGACAGAAGCTATGGCTACACCTTC. Residues: CASSPDRSYGYTF.

This clonotype came up a few times. The chain uses TRBV7-2 and TRBJ2-2; TRBD1 agrees at 8 bases. The germline CDR1 and CDR2 sequences are SGHTA and FQGNSA. Unmatched junction bases numbered 3, after V lost 5 bases and J lost 7 bases. The CDR3 extends over 13 amino acids. Written as DNA, the CDR3 is TGTGCCAGCAGCCCGACAGGGGTCGGGGAGCTGTTTTTT. Translated, it gives CASSPTGVGELFF.

At least ten counts were recorded for this clonotype. The rearrangement links TRBV5-1 to TRBJ2-7, with D perhaps being TRBD1 or TRBD2 (6 bases each). The CDR3 covers 12 residues. Per the germline V gene, CDR1 is SGHRS and CDR2 is YFSETQ. With 4 bases removed from V and 12 bases from J, the gap between germline ends came to 17 bases. CDR3 in amino acids: CASSPEGDLGYF. The CDR3, as DNA: TGCGCCAGCAGCCCGGAGGGGGATCTGGGGTACTTC.

This clonotype has a count of ten or more. CDR3 region: CSARRGAGELFF. CDR3 sequence (DNA): TGCAGTGCTAGGAGGGGAGCCGGGGAGCTGTTTTTT. J is TRBJ2-2 and V is TRBV20-1, with D perhaps TRBD1 or TRBD2 (5 bases each). The CDR3 covers 12 residues. Deletions cut 3 bases from V and 6 bases from J, with 8 bases between. Germline CDR1 DFQATT, CDR2 SNEGSKA (reference sequence).

This clonotype was observed at least ten times. CDR3 in DNA: TGTGCCAGCAGCCAACTACGGGGGACCGGGGAGCTGTTTTTT. Protein sequence: CASSQLRGTGELFF. The genes are TRBV12-3 or TRBV12-4 and TRBJ2-2, with a possible D match to TRBD2 (6 bases). This CDR3 is 14 amino acids long. Trimming left V 6 bases short and J 5 bases short, with 13 bases between.

J is TRBJ2-1 and V is TRBV28; a weak D match, TRBD2 (6 bases). CDR3 size: 15 residues. V was cut by 5 bases and J by 5 bases, with 16 bases left in between. CDR1 is MDHEN and CDR2 is SYDVKM in the germline V gene. CDR3 sequence reads: CASSIPGVPNNEQFF. As DNA, the CDR3 is TGTGCCAGCAGTATCCCGGGGGTTCCTAACAATGAGCAGTTCTTC.

The sample holds many counts of this clonotype. The V and J genes are TRBV7-2 and TRBJ2-3; 14 bases are shared with TRBD2. The CDR3 sequence is 17 residues long. Germline assignment: CDR1 SGHTA and CDR2 FQGNSA. J gave up 1 base and V 2 bases, and 2 bases lay outside the gene matches. The DNA for the CDR3 is TGTGCCAGCAGCTTAAAGGGACTAGCGGGGGGCACAGATACGCAGTATTTT. This codes for CASSLKGLAGGTDTQYF.

This clonotype was picked up a small number of times. The chain recombines TRBV30 with TRBJ1-1; TRBD1 matches at 7 bases. The CDR3 runs 15 residues. Germline values: CDR1 GTSNPN, CDR2 SVGIG (reference sequence). V lost 1 base, J lost 0 bases, and 5 bases stayed unmatched. The CDR3 DNA reads as TGTGCCTGGAGTGCGACAGGGAACGTGAACACTGAAGCTTTCTTT. Protein sequence: CAWSATGNVNTEAFF.

The rearrangement joins TRBV20-1 to TRBJ2-1; 10 nucleotides match TRBD2. V lost 3 bases, J lost 0 bases, and 5 bases stayed unmatched. CDR1 and CDR2 from the germline V gene are DFQATT and SNEGSKA (reference sequence). This CDR3 is built from 16 residues. CDR3 in DNA: TGCAGTGCTAGGGTCCGGACTAGCGGCTCCTACAATGAGCAGTTCTTC. Protein: CSARVRTSGSYNEQFF.

V and J are TRBV5-1 and TRBJ2-3, with TRBD2 identical over 15 bases. From germline, CDR1 is SGHRS and CDR2 YFSETQ. The CDR3 covers 18 residues. V was clipped by 2 bases and J by 6 bases; unmatched bases: 10. The CDR3 reads CASSLVGTSGRFGDTQYF. The CDR3 DNA sequence: TGCGCCAGCAGCTTAGTTGGGACTAGCGGGAGGTTCGGTGATACGCAGTATTTT.

The chain's CDR3 is CASSPGTSGTSTVEQYF. The CDR3 DNA sequence: TGCGCCAGCAGCCCCGGGACTAGCGGGACCTCAACTGTCGAGCAGTACTTC. The chain couples TRBV10-1 to TRBJ2-7; 13 bases align to TRBD2. V lost 6 bases and J lost 6; bases outside the gene matches: 14. The CDR3 has 17 amino acids. Germline CDR1 and CDR2: WNHNN and SYGVQD (reference sequence).

In its sample, this clonotype was seen many times. This chain's CDR3 is CASSFPSYNEQFF. The CDR3 region has the DNA TGTGCCAGCAGTTTTCCATCGTACAATGAGCAGTTCTTC. The chain combines TRBV12-3 or TRBV12-4 with TRBJ2-1; D not certain. V was pared by 3 bases and J by 4 bases, with 7 bases between. CDR3 length equals 13 residues.

The chain carries TRBV10-2 and TRBJ2-3, with D uncertain. Germline CDR1 is WSHSY and CDR2 is SAAADI. There are 14 residues in the CDR3. V shed 2 bases and J shed 2 bases, with 8 bases lying between them. The CDR3 nucleotides are TGCGCCAGCAGTGAGCATGTCCTCACAGATACGCAGTATTTT. It codes for CASSEHVLTDTQYF.

This clonotype was picked up many times. This chain links TRBV20-1 with TRBJ2-5; no firm D call. This CDR3 region has 14 residues. Germline assignment: CDR1 DFQATT and CDR2 SNEGSKA (reference sequence). V lost 6 bases and J lost 2, with 16 bases in between. The CDR3 nucleotides are TGCAGTGCCTCCACAGCCTACCAACAAGAGACCCAGTACTTC. Protein: CSASTAYQQETQYF.

Only a few counts were recorded for this clonotype. The CDR3 spells CASSPSLGGEQYF. CDR3 nucleotides: TGTGCCAGCTCACCAAGCCTGGGAGGGGAGCAGTACTTC. The chain uses TRBV18 and TRBJ2-7, with 7 bases aligning to TRBD2. The germline CDR1 and CDR2 sequences are KGHSH and LQKENI. The CDR3 loop spans 13 amino acids. With V trimmed by 2 bases and J by 7 bases, 5 bases remained unmatched.

V gene TRBV4-1 combines with J gene TRBJ2-7, with 7 positions matching TRBD1. From germline, CDR1 is MGHRA and CDR2 YSYEKL. With 0 bases clipped from V and 7 bases from J, the junction kept 6 bases outside the gene matches. This CDR3 contains 14 residues. CDR3 sequence reads: CASSQDRGKGEQYF. The CDR3, as DNA: TGCGCCAGCAGCCAAGACAGGGGGAAGGGAGAGCAGTACTTC.

The gene calls are TRBV2 and TRBJ2-1; D gene uncertain. Trimming took 6 bases from V and 11 from J, leaving 11 bases between them. This CDR3 is built from 11 residues. Germline CDR1 and CDR2: SNHLY and FYNNEI. Written as DNA, the CDR3 is TGTGCCAGCAGAAACCAGGCTAAGCAGTTCTTC. Translated: CASRNQAKQFF.

This clonotype was found a few times. V and J are TRBV12-3 or TRBV12-4 and TRBJ1-2; D is perhaps TRBD1 (6 bases). The CDR3 spans 13 residues. The V gene lost 6 bases and the J gene lost 6 bases, with 14 bases spanning the gap. CDR3 coding DNA: TGTGCCAGCAGCGAGAGGGGGAGGGATGGCTACACCTTC. Protein: CASSERGRDGYTF.